The sequence of this T cell receptor beta chain was determined in a study of T cells in Graves' hyperthyroidism and ophthalmopathy. Study results and caveats: Model predictions of ophthalmopathy came a median approximately 6 months before onset.

In its sample, this clonotype was seen many times. Its matching antigen is unknown. This CDR3 has 14 amino acids. V was trimmed by 3 bases and J by 6 bases, leaving 12 bases between them. Germline V gene lookup returns CDR1 ENHRY and CDR2 SYGVKD. From RNA transcripts, TCR beta CDR3 regions were amplified. The TCR CDR3 first-round RT-PCR relied on the HTBI primer set. MiXCR was run by TCRdb on the multiplex PCR reads, yielding one entry per CDR3 protein. The sample has about 480,000 distinct CDR3 sequences, around 15% seen once. No ophthalmopathy progression within 18 months constituted stable Graves' hyperthyroidism. The study based diagnoses on clinical symptoms, serum thyroxine and TRAb, thyroid ultrasound and orbital computed tomography. Approximately 9.3 ml of fresh peripheral blood supplied the PBMCs.

This receptor was obtained from a woman aged 18-30 years with Graves' hyperthyroidism. The genes are TRBV10-3 and TRBJ2-1, with unresolved D. Sequencing was done on a sample of blood. The CDR3 loop is CAISDPSSGNEQFF. For the CDR3, the DNA is TGTGCCATCAGTGATCCTTCGTCGGGCAATGAGCAGTTCTTC.